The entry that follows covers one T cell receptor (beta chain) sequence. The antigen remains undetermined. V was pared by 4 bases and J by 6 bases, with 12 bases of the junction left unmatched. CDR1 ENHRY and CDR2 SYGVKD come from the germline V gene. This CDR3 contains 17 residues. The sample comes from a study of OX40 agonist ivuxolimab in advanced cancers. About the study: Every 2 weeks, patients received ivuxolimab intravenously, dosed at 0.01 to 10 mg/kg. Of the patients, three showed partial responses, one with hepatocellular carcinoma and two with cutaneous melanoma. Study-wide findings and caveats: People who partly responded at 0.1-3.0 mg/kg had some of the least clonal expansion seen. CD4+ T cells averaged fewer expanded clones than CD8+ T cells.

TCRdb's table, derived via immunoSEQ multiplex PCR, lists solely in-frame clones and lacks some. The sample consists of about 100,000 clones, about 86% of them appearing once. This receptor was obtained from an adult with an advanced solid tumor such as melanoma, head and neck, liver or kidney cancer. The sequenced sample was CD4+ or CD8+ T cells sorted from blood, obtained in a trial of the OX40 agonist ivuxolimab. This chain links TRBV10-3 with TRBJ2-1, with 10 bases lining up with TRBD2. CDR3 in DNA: TGTGCCATCAGTGCGGGACGGGCTAGCGGGAGTACCAATGAGCAGTTCTTC. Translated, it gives CAISAGRASGSTNEQFF.